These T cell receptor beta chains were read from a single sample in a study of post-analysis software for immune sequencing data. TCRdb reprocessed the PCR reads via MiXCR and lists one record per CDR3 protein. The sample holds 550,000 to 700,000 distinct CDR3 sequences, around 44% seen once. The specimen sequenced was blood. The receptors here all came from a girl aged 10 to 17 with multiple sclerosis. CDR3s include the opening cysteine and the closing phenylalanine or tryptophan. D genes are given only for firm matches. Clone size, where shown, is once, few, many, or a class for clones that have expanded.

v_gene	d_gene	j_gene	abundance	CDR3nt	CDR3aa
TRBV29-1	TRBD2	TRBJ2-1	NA	TGCAGCGTTCAATTCTGGGCTAGCGGGACTCGCGACTACAATGAGCAGTTCTTC	CSVQFWASGTRDYNEQFF
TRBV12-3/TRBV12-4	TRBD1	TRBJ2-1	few	TGTGCCAGCAGACCAGGGGGAACAGGAGGCTTCTACAATGAGCAGTTCTTC	CASRPGGTGGFYNEQFF
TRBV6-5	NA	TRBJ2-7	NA	TGTGCCAGCAGTTCCGACAGCCTGATCTACGAGCAGTACTTC	CASSSDSLIYEQYF
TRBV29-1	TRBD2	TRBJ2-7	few	TGCAGCGTGGAACGGCGGGAGGGCTACGAGCAGTACTTC	CSVERREGYEQYF
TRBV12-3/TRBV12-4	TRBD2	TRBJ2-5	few	TGTGCCAGCAGCTGGGACTACCGGAAGACCCAGTACTTC	CASSWDYRKTQYF
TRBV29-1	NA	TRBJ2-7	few	TGCAGCGTTGACACCACGTCTACCGGGGAGCAGTACTTC	CSVDTTSTGEQYF
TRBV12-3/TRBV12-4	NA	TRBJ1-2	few	TGTGCCAGCTCACCAACAGGAGGGGGCTATGGCTACACCTTC	CASSPTGGGYGYTF
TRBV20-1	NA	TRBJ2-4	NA	TGCAGTGCTCCATTAGTGGTGGGAGGACTAGCCAAAAACATTCAGTACTTC	CSAPLVVGGLAKNIQYF
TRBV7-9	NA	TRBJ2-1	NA	TGTGCCAGCAGCTCGGACGGAAACAGGGCGAAGTTCTTC	CASSSDGNRAKFF
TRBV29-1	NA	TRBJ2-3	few	TGCAGCGTTCTCCAGGGGGGTACGCAGTATTTT	CSVLQGGTQYF
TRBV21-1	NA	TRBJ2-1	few	TGTGCCAGCAGCAAAGGGGGGCCCTACAATGAGCAGTTCTTC	CASSKGGPYNEQFF
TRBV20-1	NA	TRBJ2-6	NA	TGCAGTGCTAGAGAACAGGGAGGCTTTGGGGCCAACGTCCTGACTTTC	CSAREQGGFGANVLTF
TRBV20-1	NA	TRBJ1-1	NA	TGCAGCGCAATTCCCATGAACACTGAAGCTTTCTTT	CSAIPMNTEAFF
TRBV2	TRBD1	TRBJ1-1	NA	TGTGCCAGCAGTGGGGAGACAGGGTGGGCCACTGAAGCTTTCTTT	CASSGETGWATEAFF
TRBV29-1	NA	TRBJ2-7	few	TGCAGCGTTGAACTGGTAGGGGCCGAGCAGTACTTC	CSVELVGAEQYF
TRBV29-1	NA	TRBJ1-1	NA	TGCAGCGTTGAACTGATGAGGGGGGCTGAAGCTTTCTTT	CSVELMRGAEAFF
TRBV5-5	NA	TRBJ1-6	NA	TGTGCCAGCAGCTTGGAAACCCCTATGTTGGCACCCCTCCACTTT	CASSLETPMLAPLHF
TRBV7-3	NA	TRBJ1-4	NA	TGTGCCAGCAGCTTAACCCCAGGGGCGGATGAAAAACTGTTTTTT	CASSLTPGADEKLFF
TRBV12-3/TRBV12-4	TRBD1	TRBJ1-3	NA	TGTGCCAGCAGGACCCAGGGGGCAGGGTCTGGAAACACCATATATTTT	CASRTQGAGSGNTIYF
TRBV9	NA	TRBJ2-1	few	TGTGCCAGCAGCGTAGGTATTCTATTCGACGATTATTACAATGAGCAGTTCTTC	CASSVGILFDDYYNEQFF
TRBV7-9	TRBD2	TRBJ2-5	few	TGTGCCAGCAGCTTCGATATCATGGGGACTAAAGAGACCCAGTACTTC	CASSFDIMGTKETQYF
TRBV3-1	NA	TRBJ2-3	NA	TGTGCCAGCAGCCAAGCAGCCCTGTTCACAGATACGCAGTATTTT	CASSQAALFTDTQYF
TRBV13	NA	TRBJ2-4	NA	TGTGCCAGCGCCAGTGGGGGGTGGAACATTCAGTACTTC	CASASGGWNIQYF